This entry lists 28 T cell receptor beta chains sequenced from one sample in a study of cytomegalovirus exposure and HLA in healthy donors. PCR used 60 Vbeta primers and 13 Jbeta primers. Assay: immunoSEQ multiplex PCR; the TCRdb copy retains only in-frame clones and omits some. Of 100,000 to 150,000 clones in the sample, roughly a tenth were seen once. The sequencing input was PBMCs. The receptors come from a woman in her late teens or twenties in good health and CMV-seropositive.

The rearrangement links TRBV29-1 to TRBJ2-7; 10 positions agree with TRBD1. Trimming removed 4 bases from V and 5 bases from J; junction bases left unmatched: 2. The germline gives CDR1 SQVTM, CDR2 ANQGSEA. The CDR3 sequence is 12 residues long. The CDR3 nucleotides are TGCAGCGTTGGACAGGGGGCCCACGAGCAGTACTTC. It is translated as CSVGQGAHEQYF.

This clone was recorded a few times. The V and J genes are TRBV28 and TRBJ2-7; TRBD1 is a possible D gene (6 bases). This CDR3 is 13 amino acids long. Trimming pared 7 bases from V and 2 bases from J, leaving 12 bases between. Germline CDR1 is MDHEN and CDR2 is SYDVKM. The CDR3 reads CASTSGTPYEQYF. CDR3 coding DNA: TGTGCCAGCACTTCCGGGACACCCTACGAGCAGTACTTC.

This clone was seen a few times. The genes are TRBV7-3 and TRBJ2-7; a possible D gene is TRBD1 (6 bases). This CDR3 has 15 residues. The ends were cut back, 5 bases at V and 3 bases at J, with 17 bases in the middle. The germline gives CDR1 SGHTA, CDR2 FQGTGA. The CDR3: CASSHPPRDIYEQYF. CDR3 DNA sequence: TGTGCCAGCAGCCACCCTCCAAGGGACATCTACGAGCAGTACTTC.

This clone was detected a few times. The chain has TRBV7-3 and TRBJ2-2; D call uncertain. CDR3 length: 15 residues. Trimming took 5 bases from V and 5 from J, leaving 15 bases between them. CDR1 and CDR2 from the germline V gene are SGHTA and FQGTGA. This CDR3 reads CASSPNGFVTGELFF. The CDR3 region has the DNA TGTGCCAGCAGCCCGAACGGGTTTGTTACCGGGGAGCTGTTTTTT.

The rearrangement joins TRBV7-9 to TRBJ2-7; D might be TRBD2 (6 bases). Trimming took 4 bases from V and 7 from J, leaving 14 bases between them. The germline V gene encodes CDR1 SEHNR and CDR2 FQNEAQ (reference sequence). There are 13 residues in the CDR3. The CDR3 loop reads CASSWNTAGEQYF. CDR3 DNA sequence: TGTGCCAGCAGCTGGAACACGGCGGGGGAGCAGTACTTC.

This clone was detected only a few times. J is TRBJ1-1 and V is TRBV10-1; D is unresolved. Germline lookup yields CDR1 WNHNN and CDR2 SYGVQD (reference sequence). The CDR3 sequence is 13 residues long. The ends were cut back, 3 bases at V and 4 bases at J, with 9 bases in the middle. CDR3 DNA: TGCGCCAGCAGTGATCCCCCGGGCACTGAAGCTTTCTTT. Translating it yields CASSDPPGTEAFF.

This clone was detected a few times. The rearrangement links TRBV2 to TRBJ1-4; 7 bases line up with TRBD1. Germline values: CDR1 SNHLY, CDR2 FYNNEI. Trimming took 4 bases from V and 2 from J; bases not matched to a gene: 4. This CDR3 is built from 15 residues. CDR3 in DNA: TGTGCCAGCAGTGTAGAGGGGGCGACTAATGAAAAACTGTTTTTT. Protein: CASSVEGATNEKLFF.

The chain links TRBV5-6 to TRBJ1-2; 11 bases fit TRBD1. V was clipped by 7 bases and J by 1 base; unmatched bases: 6. Germline CDR1 and CDR2: SGHDT and YYEEEE. The CDR3 runs to 15 residues. In DNA form, the CDR3 reads TGTGCCAGCGGACAGGGGGCTTTAGATAACTATGGCTACACCTTC. Translated, it gives CASGQGALDNYGYTF. Full variable domain (rest looked up from reference TRBV5-6 and TRBJ1-2): DAGVTQSPTHLIKTRGQQVTLRCSPKSGHDTVSWYQQALGQGPQFIFQYYEEEERQRGNFPDRFSGHQFPNYSSELNVNALLLGDSALYLCASGQGALDNYGYTFGSGTRLTVV.

This clone was seen ten or more times. At one end, the junction sequence differs from germline, possibly due to a read error. CDR3 sequence (DNA): TGTGCCAGCAGCTTGGGGGACAGTGTTTATGACTACACCTTC. Protein: CASSLGDSVYDYTF. The chain uses TRBV5-8 and TRBJ1-2; 7 bases are a match to TRBD1. The CDR3 has 14 residues. Germline V gene sequence: CDR1 SGHTS, CDR2 YDEGEE.

The chain carries TRBV4-1 and TRBJ2-5, with 9 bases matching TRBD2. The assigned J gene may be wrong: the sequence end matches TRBJ2-7 better. This CDR3 is built from 18 residues. Germline loops: CDR1 MGHRA, CDR2 YSYEKL. The DNA of the CDR3 is TGCGCCAGCAGCCAACGACTAGCGGCTATTTCATCCTCCTACGAGCAGTACTTC. Its translation: CASSQRLAAISSSYEQYF.

This sequence joins TRBV5-5 and TRBJ2-1; 9 nucleotides line up with TRBD1. Germline lookup yields CDR1 SGHKS and CDR2 YYEKEE (reference sequence). Trimming took 7 bases from V and 9 from J; bases not matched to a gene: 2. The CDR3 runs to 11 residues. This CDR3 reads CASGQGSEQFF. DNA of the CDR3: TGTGCCAGCGGACAGGGGAGTGAGCAGTTCTTC.

The sample holds a few counts of this clone. CDR3 protein: CATRGASGHNEQFF. DNA of the CDR3: TGTGCCACCCGTGGGGCTAGCGGACACAATGAGCAGTTCTTC. The chain uses TRBV7-3 and TRBJ2-1; 7 positions match TRBD2. CDR3 length: 14 amino acids. The ends lost 10 bases at V and 5 bases at J; junction bases unmatched: 11. In germline, CDR1 is SGHTA, CDR2 FQGTGA.

This sequence joins TRBV5-4 and TRBJ1-1; D might be TRBD1 (6 bases). The length of the CDR3 is 14 residues. Germline V CDR1 and CDR2: SGHNT, YYREEE (reference sequence). The V gene lost 3 bases and the J gene lost 4 bases, with 13 bases spanning the gap. The DNA of the CDR3 is TGTGCCAGCAGCTGGGGGCAAGGGCTCACTGAAGCTTTCTTT. Translated, it gives CASSWGQGLTEAFF.

The V call is TRBV27, the J call TRBJ2-2, with D perhaps TRBD1 (6 bases). The germline V and J ends were trimmed by 5 bases and 5 bases, with 12 bases remaining between them. The germline V gene encodes CDR1 MNHEY and CDR2 SMNVEV (reference sequence). This CDR3 spans 14 amino acids. The CDR3 sequence: CASSTMDSTGELFF. The CDR3 nucleotides are TGTGCCAGCAGTACGATGGACAGTACCGGGGAGCTGTTTTTT.

This clone was seen more than once but under ten times. The chain is built from TRBV2 and TRBJ1-2, with 7 bases that match TRBD1. The CDR3 sequence is 15 residues long. Trimming at V came to 3 bases and at J to 10 bases, leaving 14 bases not matched to a gene. CDR1 and CDR2 from the germline V gene are SNHLY and FYNNEI. The CDR3: CASSESGRQGGAYTF. CDR3 bases: TGTGCCAGCAGTGAGAGCGGCCGACAGGGTGGCGCCTACACCTTC.

In this sample, this clone turned up a few times. The chain carries TRBV5-1 and TRBJ2-2; the D gene is possibly TRBD1 (5 bases). The CDR3 totals 16 residues. The ends were cut back, 2 bases at V and 5 bases at J, with 16 bases in the middle. Per germline, CDR1 SGHRS and CDR2 YFSETQ. For the CDR3, the DNA is TGCGCCAGCAGCTTAAGACCCCAACAGGAGACCGGGGAGCTGTTTTTT. This codes for CASSLRPQQETGELFF.

This chain links TRBV6-6 with TRBJ2-1; 7 positions agree with TRBD2. There are 14 residues in the CDR3. Germline V gives CDR1 MNHNY, CDR2 SVGAGI (reference sequence). The ends lost 11 bases at V and 4 bases at J; junction bases unmatched: 11. CDR3 sequence: CAGALGGGYNEQFF. Here the CDR3 DNA reads TGTGCCGGGGCGCTAGGCGGGGGATACAATGAGCAGTTCTTC.

V gene TRBV27 combines with J gene TRBJ1-1; 7 nucleotides agree with TRBD1. Per the germline V gene, CDR1 is MNHEY and CDR2 is SMNVEV (reference sequence). The length of the CDR3 is 17 residues. With V trimmed by 0 bases and J by 4 bases, 11 bases remained unmatched. CDR3 in DNA: TGTGCCAGCAGTTTATCGTTTCGGCAGGGGGTGGTCACTGAAGCTTTCTTT. Translation: CASSLSFRQGVVTEAFF.

The sample holds a few counts of this clone. The CDR3 is CASSPRNTGELFF. The CDR3 region has the DNA TGTGCCAGCAGCCCCCGGAACACCGGGGAGCTGTTTTTT. The chain has TRBV14 and TRBJ2-2; D is ambiguous. V shed 4 bases and J shed 1 base, with 4 bases lying between them. The CDR3 consists of 13 residues. Per germline, CDR1 SGHDN and CDR2 FVKESK.

J is TRBJ2-1 and V is TRBV4-1; tentatively, D is TRBD1 (6 bases). CDR1 and CDR2 from the germline V gene are MGHRA and YSYEKL. The CDR3 sequence is 15 residues long. V lost 0 bases to trimming and J lost 6 bases, with 12 bases between them. CDR3 DNA sequence: TGCGCCAGCAGCCAAGATAGCAGGGGAACCAATGAGCAGTTCTTC. As protein: CASSQDSRGTNEQFF.

In nucleotides, the CDR3 is TGTGCCAGCAGCATCGACAGGGGTGGGGGGGAGCAGTACTTC. Its protein is CASSIDRGGGEQYF. V usage is TRBV13 and J usage is TRBJ2-7, with 8 positions matching TRBD1. CDR3 length: 14 residues. Germline V CDR1 and CDR2: PRHDT, FYEKMQ (reference sequence). The trim removed 5 bases at V and 7 bases at J, leaving 10 bases unmatched. Combining the CDR3 with reference TRBV13 and TRBJ2-7 gives the whole variable domain AAGVIQSPRHLIKEKRETATLKCYPIPRHDTVYWYQQGPGQDPQFLISFYEKMQSDKGSIPDRFSAQQFSDYHSELNMSSLELGDSALYFCASSIDRGGGEQYFGPGTRLTVT.

This clone occurred a few times. This chain connects TRBV7-4 to TRBJ2-2, with 11 bases fitting TRBD2. This CDR3 spans 16 amino acids. V shed 5 bases and J 6 bases; nucleotides not matched to a gene: 8. The germline CDR1 and CDR2 sequences are SGHVT and SQSDAQ. Written as DNA, the CDR3 is TGTGCCAGCAGCCCAAGACTAGCGGGACTCGCCGGGGAGCTGTTTTTT. It is translated as CASSPRLAGLAGELFF. Using reference TRBV7-4 and TRBJ2-2 for the parts outside the CDR3, the full variable domain is GAGVSQSPRYKVAKRGRDVALRCDSISGHVTLYWYRQTLGQGSEVLTYSQSDAQRDKSGRPSGRFSAERPERSVSTLKIQRTEQGDSAVYLCASSPRLAGLAGELFFGEGSRLTVL.

V is TRBV7-3 and J is TRBJ2-1; 7 positions agree with TRBD1. V was clipped by 5 bases and J by 6 bases; unmatched bases: 10. Germline V lookup: CDR1 SGHTA, CDR2 FQGTGA. This CDR3 spans 15 amino acids. DNA of the CDR3: TGTGCCAGCAGCCTGGACAGGAATATAGGCAATGAGCAGTTCTTC. This codes for CASSLDRNIGNEQFF.

This clone was found a few times. The gene calls are TRBV4-1 and TRBJ1-4; 10 bases match TRBD1. Looked up from germline, CDR1 is MGHRA and CDR2 is YSYEKL. Germline trimming cut 5 bases from V and 6 bases from J; bases unmatched to any gene: 6. There are 15 residues in the CDR3. In nucleotides, the CDR3 is TGCGCCAGCAGCTGGCCCGGGACAGGGGATGAAAAACTGTTTTTT. It specifies CASSWPGTGDEKLFF.

The chain combines TRBV5-6 with TRBJ1-6; a weak D match, TRBD1 (5 bases). Germline CDR1 and CDR2: SGHDT and YYEEEE. The CDR3 is made up of 14 amino acids. The V and J ends lost 0 bases and 7 bases respectively, with 8 bases between them. The chain's CDR3 is CASSLERTNSPLHF. As DNA, the CDR3 is TGTGCCAGCAGCTTGGAACGGACAAATTCACCCCTCCACTTT.

This chain links TRBV10-1 with TRBJ2-7; 9 bases map to TRBD1. The CDR3 is 14 residues long. Germline CDR1 WNHNN, CDR2 SYGVQD (reference sequence). The junction had 1 base not matched to a gene; V was cut back by 0 bases and J by 4 bases. CDR3 bases: TGCGCCAGCAGTGAGTCGACAGGGGGGTACGAGCAGTACTTC. It specifies CASSESTGGYEQYF.

V is TRBV2 and J is TRBJ2-1; the D gene is possibly TRBD2 (6 bases). Germline V gene data show CDR1 as SNHLY and CDR2 as FYNNEI. V lost 4 bases and J lost 4, with 14 bases in between. This CDR3 has 15 residues. The CDR3 DNA reads as TGTGCCAGCAGTGCAACGGGAGTCGGTTACAATGAGCAGTTCTTC. It codes for CASSATGVGYNEQFF.

This clone occurred a few times. This sequence joins TRBV25-1 and TRBJ1-1; maybe TRBD1 (5 bases). Trimming took 1 base from V and 4 from J, leaving 13 bases between them. From germline, CDR1 is MGHDK and CDR2 SYGVNS. The CDR3 runs to 15 residues. This chain's CDR3 is CASSEWGGQGTEAFF. CDR3 DNA: TGTGCCAGCAGTGAATGGGGGGGTCAGGGCACTGAAGCTTTCTTT. Drawing the rest from reference TRBV25-1 and TRBJ1-1, the complete variable domain is EADIYQTPRYLVIGTGKKITLECSQTMGHDKMYWYQQDPGMELHLIHYSYGVNSTEKGDLSSESTVSRIRTEHFPLTLESARPSHTSQYLCASSEWGGQGTEAFFGQGTRLTVV.